One sample yielded the 10 T cell receptor beta chains listed below, sequenced in a study of cytomegalovirus exposure and HLA in healthy donors. The PCR made use of 60 Vbeta and 13 Jbeta primers. The repertoire was sequenced with immunoSEQ multiplex PCR; TCRdb's copy has only in-frame clones and lacks some. The sample is made up of 55,000 to 70,000 clones, and the top ten hold roughly 2.4% of it. Sequences were obtained from PBMCs. The receptor set was obtained from a female donor in good health and CMV-seropositive.

This sequence joins TRBV7-2 and TRBJ2-7; D is perhaps TRBD2 (5 bases). The CDR3 has 14 amino acids. Trimming stripped 4 bases from V and 6 bases from J, with 16 bases between. CDR1 SGHTA and CDR2 FQGNSA come from the germline V gene. The CDR3 DNA follows: TGTGCCAGCAGCTCCTCGGACTTCCTGAGCGAGCAGTACTTC. This sequence encodes CASSSSDFLSEQYF.

The chain employs TRBV29-1 and TRBJ1-4, with a possible D match to TRBD1 (6 bases). Germline V lookup: CDR1 SQVTM, CDR2 ANQGSEA. This CDR3 region has 15 residues. V was clipped by 3 bases and J by 5 bases, with 16 bases between them. The CDR3 is CSVDRGAPHNEKLFF. CDR3 nucleotide sequence: TGCAGCGTTGATCGGGGGGCGCCCCACAATGAAAAACTGTTTTTT.

Concerning this clone: One end of the junction is discordant with germline, which a read error may explain. CDR3 DNA: TGTGCCTGGACTAGCGGGGGCCGCACAGATAAGCAGTATTTT. Its protein product is CAWTSGGRTDKQYF. The chain carries TRBV30 and TRBJ2-3; 10 bases match TRBD2. Germline CDR1 is GTSNPN and CDR2 is SVGIG (reference sequence). The CDR3 sequence is 14 residues long.

This chain joins TRBV5-4 and TRBJ2-7; TRBD1 matches 11 bases. CDR3 length equals 16 residues. From germline, CDR1 is SGHNT and CDR2 YYREEE (reference sequence). With 0 bases clipped from V and 1 base from J, the junction kept 3 bases outside the gene matches. The CDR3 loop is CASSLADRGPSYEQYF. CDR3 nucleotide sequence: TGTGCCAGCAGCTTGGCGGACAGGGGGCCATCCTACGAGCAGTACTTC.

V gene TRBV28 combines with J gene TRBJ2-7, with 7 bases lining up with TRBD2. This CDR3 comprises 13 residues. Germline V lookup: CDR1 MDHEN, CDR2 SYDVKM. J was trimmed by 1 base and V by 4 bases; bases with no gene match: 1. This chain's CDR3 is CASSSSGSYEQYF. CDR3 coding DNA: TGTGCCAGCAGTTCTAGCGGATCCTACGAGCAGTACTTC.

The J gene is TRBJ1-1, the V gene TRBV4-3; unclear D gene. V dropped 0 bases and J dropped 0 bases, with 14 bases sitting between them. This CDR3 comprises 17 residues. Germline CDR1 and CDR2: LGHNA and YSLEER. CDR3 region: CASSQDRVSLLNTEAFF. DNA for the CDR3: TGCGCCAGCAGCCAAGATCGGGTCAGCCTCTTGAACACTGAAGCTTTCTTT.

The chain uses TRBV7-9 and TRBJ2-5, with TRBD2 matching 7 bases. After removal of 2 bases from V and 2 bases from J, the junction contained 5 bases not matched to a gene. Germline CDR1 and CDR2: SEHNR and FQNEAQ (reference sequence). This CDR3 has 15 amino acids. CDR3 DNA sequence: TGTGCCAGCAGCTTACGACGGGGGGATCAAGAGACCCAGTACTTC. It is translated as CASSLRRGDQETQYF.

V usage is TRBV30 and J usage is TRBJ1-3; 8 nucleotides align to TRBD1. In germline, CDR1 is GTSNPN, CDR2 SVGIG (reference sequence). Unmatched junction bases numbered 7, after V lost 3 bases and J lost 0 bases. The CDR3 sequence is 16 residues long. The CDR3 DNA is TGTGCCTGGAGCGATACAGGGGGTGCCTCTGGAAACACCATATATTTT. The encoded protein is CAWSDTGGASGNTIYF. The full variable domain, in which reference TRBV30 and TRBJ1-3 provide the parts outside the CDR3, is SQTIHQWPATLVQPVGSPLSLECTVEGTSNPNLYWYRQAAGRGLQLLFYSVGIGQISSEVPQNLSASRPQDRQFILSSKKLLLSDSGFYLCAWSDTGGASGNTIYFGEGSWLTVV.

The J gene is TRBJ1-2, the V gene TRBV18, with D tentatively TRBD1 (5 bases). Germline V gives CDR1 KGHSH, CDR2 LQKENI. The length of the CDR3 is 14 residues. The V end lost 0 bases, the J end lost 4 bases, and 9 bases lay between the germline ends. The CDR3 reads CASSPPDGGYGYTF. CDR3 in DNA: TGTGCCAGCTCACCACCCGACGGGGGCTATGGCTACACCTTC.

The chain joins TRBV30 to TRBJ2-1; 8 bases align to TRBD2. This CDR3 comprises 17 residues. Germline V gene data show CDR1 as GTSNPN and CDR2 as SVGIG (reference sequence). Trimming removed 4 bases from V and 5 bases from J; junction bases left unmatched: 16. CDR3 region: CAWNFGVHPGGNNEQFF. CDR3 coding DNA: TGTGCCTGGAATTTTGGGGTTCATCCGGGAGGGAACAATGAGCAGTTCTTC. Filled out from reference TRBV30 and TRBJ2-1, the complete variable domain reads SQTIHQWPATLVQPVGSPLSLECTVEGTSNPNLYWYRQAAGRGLQLLFYSVGIGQISSEVPQNLSASRPQDRQFILSSKKLLLSDSGFYLCAWNFGVHPGGNNEQFFGPGTRLTVL.